A single sample is the source of the 23 T cell receptor beta chains below, sequenced in a study of T-cell memory formation after mild COVID-19. From the 5' RACE reads, TCRdb called clonotypes with MiXCR, one entry per CDR3 protein. The sample consists of roughly 200,000 distinct CDR3 sequences, roughly 17% of them appearing once. Material: PBMCs or a T cell subset sorted from them (not recorded which). Receptor source: an adult woman who had mild COVID-19 (a few samples of this study predate the infection). Cell type and time point are not known.

This clonotype appeared many times. The chain couples TRBV7-2 to TRBJ2-5; a weak D match, TRBD2 (6 bases). The CDR3 spans 15 residues. Germline CDR1 is SGHTA and CDR2 is FQGNSA. V was shortened by 1 base and J by 5 bases, with 14 bases between the two germline ends. CDR3 nucleotide sequence: TGTGCCAGCAGCTTAGTTGGGGAGGTGATTGAGACCCAGTACTTC. Amino acids: CASSLVGEVIETQYF.

The chain uses TRBV27 and TRBJ1-2, with 7 bases identical to TRBD1. This CDR3 has 13 residues. Trimming at V came to 3 bases and at J to 7 bases, leaving 5 bases not matched to a gene. Per germline, CDR1 MNHEY and CDR2 SMNVEV (reference sequence). The DNA of the CDR3 is TGTGCCAGCAGTTTTACCCAGGGGGGTGGCTACACCTTC. Its translation: CASSFTQGGGYTF.

The chain combines TRBV11-2 with TRBJ2-7; unclear D gene. CDR3 size: 13 residues. Germline CDR1 reads SGHAT; CDR2 reads FQNNGV. V lost 5 bases and J lost 4, with 12 bases in between. CDR3 loop: CASSPIRRYEQYF. The DNA of the CDR3 is TGTGCCAGCAGCCCCATCCGGCGGTACGAGCAGTACTTC.

This chain links TRBV20-1 with TRBJ2-2; D may be TRBD2 (5 bases). Trimming took 3 bases from V and 3 from J, leaving 14 bases between them. CDR3 length equals 15 residues. Per the germline V gene, CDR1 is DFQATT and CDR2 is SNEGSKA (reference sequence). The DNA of the CDR3 is TGCAGTGCTAGGAGAGACGGGATCGACACCGGGGAGCTGTTTTTT. It encodes CSARRDGIDTGELFF.

The J gene is TRBJ2-1, the V gene TRBV2; 9 bases are a match to TRBD2. Germline trimming cut 6 bases from V and 3 bases from J; bases unmatched to any gene: 9. In germline, CDR1 is SNHLY, CDR2 FYNNEI. The CDR3 extends over 16 amino acids. This CDR3 reads CASSPSYSGGYNEQFF. In DNA form, the CDR3 reads TGTGCCAGCAGCCCCTCCTATAGCGGGGGCTACAATGAGCAGTTCTTC.

The chain is built from TRBV10-3 and TRBJ2-2, with D hard to call. This CDR3 comprises 13 residues. Trimming left V 2 bases short and J 2 bases short, with 3 bases between. Germline-derived CDR1 and CDR2 are ENHRY and SYGVKD. The CDR3 nucleotides read TGTGCCATCAGTGAGGGTAACACCGGGGAGCTGTTTTTT. It translates to CAISEGNTGELFF.

This clonotype was seen only a few times. In nucleotides, the CDR3 is TGTGCCAGCAGGCGTACGACAGGTCAAGCTTTCTTT. It yields the protein CASRRTTGQAFF. The chain couples TRBV6-5 to TRBJ1-1, with D possibly matching TRBD1 (6 bases). CDR1 is MNHEY and CDR2 is SVGAGI in the germline V gene. The CDR3 runs 12 residues. The V end was cut by 6 bases, the J end by 9 bases, with 14 bases between.

The chain links TRBV4-2 to TRBJ1-5; 7 bases agree with TRBD1. The CDR3 sequence is 14 residues long. Germline CDR1 reads LGHNA; CDR2 reads YNFKEQ. J gave up 7 bases and V 0 bases, and 3 bases lay outside the gene matches. The CDR3 spells CASSQDPGGQPQHF. CDR3 bases: TGTGCCAGCAGCCAAGATCCAGGGGGGCAGCCCCAGCATTTT.

This clonotype was recorded a few times. The V call is TRBV2, the J call TRBJ1-5; D is unclear. Looked up from germline, CDR1 is SNHLY and CDR2 is FYNNEI. CDR3 length equals 12 residues. Trimming pared 7 bases from V and 5 bases from J, leaving 9 bases between. The CDR3 DNA sequence: TGTGCCAGCACCGAGGGTTATCAGCCCCAGCATTTT. Translating gives CASTEGYQPQHF.

The CDR3 is CASSPLSTDTQYF. CDR3 sequence (DNA): TGCGCCAGCAGCCCCCTTTCGACAGATACGCAGTATTTT. The chain joins TRBV5-1 to TRBJ2-3; unclear D gene. Looked up from germline, CDR1 is SGHRS and CDR2 is YFSETQ. V lost 4 bases and J 3 bases, leaving 9 bases between the germline ends. The length of the CDR3 is 13 residues.

This chain links TRBV12-3 or TRBV12-4 with TRBJ2-5; 9 bases map to TRBD1. CDR3 size: 15 residues. Trimming took 9 bases from V and 6 from J; bases not matched to a gene: 14. CDR3 DNA: TGTGCCAGGGAGCCGGGACAGGGTGCGGGAAAGACCCAGTACTTC. The encoded protein is CAREPGQGAGKTQYF.

The chain carries TRBV20-1 and TRBJ1-2, with a possible D match to TRBD1 (5 bases). V dropped 6 bases and J dropped 4 bases, with 18 bases sitting between them. CDR3 length equals 14 residues. Germline CDR1 DFQATT, CDR2 SNEGSKA (reference sequence). The CDR3 DNA follows: TGCAGTGCGCCAACGCGGGACGGACCCTATGGCTACACCTTC. Protein sequence: CSAPTRDGPYGYTF.

This clonotype was recorded a few times. The V gene is TRBV20-1, the J gene TRBJ2-5; D gene ambiguous. Per germline, CDR1 DFQATT and CDR2 SNEGSKA (reference sequence). Trimming took 3 bases from V and 5 from J, leaving 13 bases between them. CDR3 size: 13 residues. CDR3 sequence: CSARSPHSETQYF. CDR3 bases: TGCAGTGCTAGGAGTCCCCACTCGGAGACCCAGTACTTC.

V gene TRBV5-6 combines with J gene TRBJ1-6; TRBD1 matches at 7 bases. CDR3 length: 15 residues. Germline CDR1 reads SGHDT; CDR2 reads YYEEEE. V lost 4 bases, J lost 7 bases, and 8 bases stayed unmatched. The CDR3 nucleotides are TGTGCCAGCAGCCAACAGGGGCGGACGAATTCACCCCTCCACTTT. Residues: CASSQQGRTNSPLHF.

This clonotype occurred a few times. The chain couples TRBV6-1 to TRBJ2-7; D unresolved. The V end was cut by 3 bases, the J end by 7 bases, with 7 bases between. Germline CDR1 reads MNHNS; CDR2 reads SASEGT. The CDR3 contains 11 residues. This CDR3 reads CASSDVGEQYF. The CDR3 DNA sequence: TGTGCCAGCAGTGATGTAGGAGAGCAGTACTTC.

This clonotype showed up just a few times. The V gene is TRBV5-1, the J gene TRBJ1-2; D gene uncertain. V gave up 4 bases and J gave up 0 bases, with 16 bases separating them. CDR1 is SGHRS, CDR2 YFSETQ, per germline. The CDR3 spans 16 residues. CDR3 sequence: CASSPQAGITNYGYTF. In nucleotides, the CDR3 is TGCGCCAGCAGCCCCCAGGCAGGCATTACTAACTATGGCTACACCTTC. The whole variable domain, filled in from reference TRBV5-1 and TRBJ1-2, reads KAGVTQTPRYLIKTRGQQVTLSCSPISGHRSVSWYQQTPGQGLQFLFEYFSETQRNKGNFPGRFSGRQFSNSRSEMNVSTLELGDSALYLCASSPQAGITNYGYTFGSGTRLTVV.

The chain carries TRBV6-1 and TRBJ2-3, with TRBD2 identical over 10 bases. The germline V gene has CDR1 MNHNS and CDR2 SASEGT. The CDR3 length is 13 residues. V gave up 5 bases and J gave up 4 bases; unmatched junction bases: 0. CDR3 protein: CASSSGGADTQYF. CDR3 DNA sequence: TGTGCCAGCAGTAGCGGGGGGGCAGATACGCAGTATTTT.

The genes are TRBV20-1 and TRBJ2-3, with TRBD2 matching over 10 bases. CDR1 is DFQATT, CDR2 SNEGSKA, per germline (reference sequence). After removal of 3 bases from V and 1 base from J, the junction contained 4 bases not matched to a gene. The CDR3 consists of 15 residues. Written as DNA, the CDR3 is TGCAGTGCTAGCCGCGGACTAGCGGGCACAGATACGCAGTATTTT. It codes for CSASRGLAGTDTQYF.

The rearrangement joins TRBV10-3 to TRBJ2-7; D is uncertain. The CDR3 loop spans 12 amino acids. The V end lost 4 bases, the J end lost 3 bases, and 7 bases lay between the germline ends. Germline CDR1 and CDR2: ENHRY and SYGVKD. In DNA, the CDR3 is TGTGCCATCAGTGGACACAACTACGAGCAGTACTTC. Its translation: CAISGHNYEQYF.

This clonotype was picked up a small number of times. V usage is TRBV6-5 and J usage is TRBJ2-5, with D tentatively TRBD2 (5 bases). Trimming left V 7 bases short and J 9 bases short, with 15 bases between. This CDR3 has 12 residues. Germline V gene data show CDR1 as MNHEY and CDR2 as SVGAGI. CDR3 nucleotide sequence: TGTGCCAGCAAAGGGAGCCTGGAGTCCCAGTACTTC. Its translation: CASKGSLESQYF.

The rearrangement joins TRBV24-1 to TRBJ2-3, with D perhaps matching TRBD1 (6 bases). Trimming cost V 4 bases and J 14 bases, with 18 bases left between them. The CDR3 runs 13 residues. Looked up from germline, CDR1 is KGHDR and CDR2 is SFDVKD. CDR3 sequence: CATSEGTGLITYF. CDR3 sequence (DNA): TGTGCCACCAGTGAGGGAACAGGGCTCATAACGTATTTT.

The chain recombines TRBV29-1 with TRBJ2-5, with TRBD2 matching over 14 bases. V shed 4 bases, J shed 5 bases, and the junction held 6 bases outside the gene matches. This CDR3 has 15 residues. The V gene's germline CDR1 is SQVTM and CDR2 ANQGSEA. Written as DNA, the CDR3 is TGCAGCGTTGCCCGGGGACTAGCGGGAGCTGAGACCCAGTACTTC. Its protein is CSVARGLAGAETQYF. Filled out from reference TRBV29-1 and TRBJ2-5, the complete variable domain reads SAVISQKPSRDICQRGTSLTIQCQVDSQVTMMFWYRQQPGQSLTLIATANQGSEATYESGFVIDKFPISRPNLTFSTLTVSNMSPEDSSIYLCSVARGLAGAETQYFGPGTRLLVL.

The rearrangement links TRBV6-6 to TRBJ2-4; the D is unclear. CDR3 length: 14 amino acids. The germline V gene encodes CDR1 MNHNY and CDR2 SVGAGI (reference sequence). Trimming took 6 bases from V and 0 from J, leaving 9 bases between them. The CDR3 DNA reads TGTGCCAGCAGCTCCGAGATAGCCAAAAACATTCAGTACTTC. Protein: CASSSEIAKNIQYF.